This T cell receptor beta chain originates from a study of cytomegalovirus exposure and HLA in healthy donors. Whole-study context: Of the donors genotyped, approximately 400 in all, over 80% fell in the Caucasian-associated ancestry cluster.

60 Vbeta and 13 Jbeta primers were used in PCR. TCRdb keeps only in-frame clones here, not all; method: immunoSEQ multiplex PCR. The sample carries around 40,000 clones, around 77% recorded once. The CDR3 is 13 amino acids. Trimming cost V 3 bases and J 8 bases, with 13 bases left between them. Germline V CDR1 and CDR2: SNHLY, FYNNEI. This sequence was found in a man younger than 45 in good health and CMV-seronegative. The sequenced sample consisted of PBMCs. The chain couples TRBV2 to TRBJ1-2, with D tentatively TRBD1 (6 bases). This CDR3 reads CASSDAEGGGYTF. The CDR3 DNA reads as TGTGCCAGCAGTGATGCCGAGGGGGGGGGCTACACCTTC. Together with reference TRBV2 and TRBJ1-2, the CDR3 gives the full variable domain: EPEVTQTPSHQVTQMGQEVILRCVPISNHLYFYWYRQILGQKVEFLVSFYNNEISEKSEIFDDQFSVERPDGSNFTLKIRSTKLEDSAMYFCASSDAEGGGYTFGSGTRLTVV.